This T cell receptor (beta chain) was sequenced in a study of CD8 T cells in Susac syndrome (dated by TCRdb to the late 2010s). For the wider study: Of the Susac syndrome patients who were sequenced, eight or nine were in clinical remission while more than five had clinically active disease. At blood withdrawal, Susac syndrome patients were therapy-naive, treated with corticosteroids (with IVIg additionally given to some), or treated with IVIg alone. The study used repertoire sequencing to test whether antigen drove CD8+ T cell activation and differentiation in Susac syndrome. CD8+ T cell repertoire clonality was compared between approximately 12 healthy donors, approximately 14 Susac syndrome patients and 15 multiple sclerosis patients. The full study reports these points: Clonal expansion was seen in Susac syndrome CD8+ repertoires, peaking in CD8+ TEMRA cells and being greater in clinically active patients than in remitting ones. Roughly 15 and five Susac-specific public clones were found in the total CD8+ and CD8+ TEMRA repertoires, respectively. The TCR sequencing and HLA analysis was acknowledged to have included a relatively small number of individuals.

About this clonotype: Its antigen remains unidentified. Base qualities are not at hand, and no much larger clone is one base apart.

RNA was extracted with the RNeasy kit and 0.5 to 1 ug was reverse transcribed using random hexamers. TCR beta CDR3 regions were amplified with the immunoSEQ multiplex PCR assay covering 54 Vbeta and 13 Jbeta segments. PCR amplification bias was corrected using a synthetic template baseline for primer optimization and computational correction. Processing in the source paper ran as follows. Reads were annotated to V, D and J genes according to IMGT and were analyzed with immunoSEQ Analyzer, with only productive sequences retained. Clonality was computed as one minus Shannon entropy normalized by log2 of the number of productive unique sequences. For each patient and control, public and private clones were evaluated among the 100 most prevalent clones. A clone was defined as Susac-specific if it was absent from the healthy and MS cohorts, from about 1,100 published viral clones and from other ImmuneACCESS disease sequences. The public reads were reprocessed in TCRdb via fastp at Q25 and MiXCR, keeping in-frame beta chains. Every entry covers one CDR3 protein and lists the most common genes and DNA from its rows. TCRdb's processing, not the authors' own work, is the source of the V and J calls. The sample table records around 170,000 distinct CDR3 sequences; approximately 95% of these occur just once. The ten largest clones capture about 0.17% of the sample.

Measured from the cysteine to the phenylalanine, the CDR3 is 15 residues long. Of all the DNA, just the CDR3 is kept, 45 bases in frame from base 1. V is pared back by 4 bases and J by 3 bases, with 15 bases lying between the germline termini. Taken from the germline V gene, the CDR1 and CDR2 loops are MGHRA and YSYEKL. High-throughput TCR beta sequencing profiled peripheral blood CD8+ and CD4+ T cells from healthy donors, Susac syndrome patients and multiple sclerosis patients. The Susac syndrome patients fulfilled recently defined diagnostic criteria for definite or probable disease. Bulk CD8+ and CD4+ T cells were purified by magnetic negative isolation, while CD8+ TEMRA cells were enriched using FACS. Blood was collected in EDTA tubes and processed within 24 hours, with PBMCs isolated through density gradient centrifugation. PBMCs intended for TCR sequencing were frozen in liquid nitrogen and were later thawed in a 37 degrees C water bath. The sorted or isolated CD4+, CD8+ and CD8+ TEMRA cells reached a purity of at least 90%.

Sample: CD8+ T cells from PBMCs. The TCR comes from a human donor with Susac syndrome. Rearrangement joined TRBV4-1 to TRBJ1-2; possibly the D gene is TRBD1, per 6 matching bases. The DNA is TGCGCCAGCAGCCCAGGGGCGGGGGCACACTATGGCTACACCTTC. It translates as CASSPGAGAHYGYTF.